This entry is about one TCR beta chain. Its specificity is unknown. The entry originates in a study of T-cell reconstitution after alpha-beta-depleted transplantation in children. The study, taken as a whole, reports: In patients about two months after transplant, alpha-beta T cells reportedly arose from several hundred expanded graft clones. Several patients had high TCRbeta diversity at day 60; it came from surviving recipient T cells and thymic progenitors. One year after transplant, T-cell counts and diversity came mostly from newly produced T cells.

V lost 5 bases and J lost 8, with 18 bases in between. CDR3 length: 14 amino acids. The germline V gene has CDR1 SGHVS and CDR2 FQNEAQ. Unique molecular identifiers were incorporated during preparation of the TCRbeta library. MiXCR was run by TCRdb on the PCR reads, yielding one entry per CDR3 protein. The data contain hundreds of thousands of distinct CDR3 sequences, 10% to 15% of them singletons. Source: PBMCs, taken before TCRalphabeta/CD19-depleted stem cell transplant. This rearrangement joins TRBV7-8 to TRBJ1-2; D is unclear. This sequence originates from a girl aged 2-10 years with congenital amegakaryocytic thrombocytopenia, due to receive a stem cell transplant. This CDR3 is CASSPGRGDGGYTF. The CDR3 nucleotides read TGTGCCAGCAGCCCAGGACGAGGCGACGGGGGCTACACCTTC.